One sample yielded the 7 T cell receptor beta chains listed below, sequenced in a study of T cells in localized non-small cell lung cancer. Profiling relied on immunoSEQ multiplex PCR, and the TCRdb table lists in-frame clones only, not all of them. Seen here are around 41,000 clones, about 88% observed once, and the top ten hold roughly 7%. Source: peripheral blood, taken before any cancer treatment. The receptors here all came from a woman between 18 and 55 years old with stage III lung adenocarcinoma.

As DNA, the CDR3 is TGTGCCAGCGAGGGACTGGGGGAGACCCAGTACTTC. It encodes CASEGLGETQYF. This sequence joins TRBV2 and TRBJ2-5; tentative D call: TRBD2 (6 bases). Trimming pared 8 bases from V and 5 bases from J, leaving 12 bases between. Germline V lookup: CDR1 SNHLY, CDR2 FYNNEI. The CDR3 sequence is 12 residues long.

This chain links TRBV6-6 with TRBJ1-1, with a tentative D call TRBD1 (6 bases). CDR3 length equals 12 residues. Deletions cut 6 bases from V and 2 bases from J, with 7 bases between. Germline V gives CDR1 MNHNY, CDR2 SVGAGI (reference sequence). DNA for the CDR3: TGTGCCAGCAGGGACAGCAACACTGAAGCTTTCTTT. Translation: CASRDSNTEAFF.

The chain employs TRBV7-9 and TRBJ2-4; D remains unclear. Germline loops: CDR1 SEHNR, CDR2 FQNEAQ (reference sequence). The length of the CDR3 is 16 residues. V shed 5 bases and J shed 8 bases, with 22 bases lying between them. The CDR3 nucleotides are TGTGCCAGCAGCGGCCCGGTTGCGGAAGGTCGTCACATTCAGTACTTC. This codes for CASSGPVAEGRHIQYF.

This rearrangement joins TRBV2 to TRBJ1-5; D may be TRBD1 (5 bases). From germline, CDR1 is SNHLY and CDR2 FYNNEI. The CDR3 totals 15 residues. Deletions cut 6 bases from V and 1 base from J, with 13 bases between. CDR3 sequence (DNA): TGTGCCAGCAGGCCATCGGGGGGAAGCAATCAGCCCCAGCATTTT. Its protein is CASRPSGGSNQPQHF.

The rearrangement uses TRBV2 and TRBJ1-2, with no clear D. Germline CDR1 reads SNHLY; CDR2 reads FYNNEI. This CDR3 contains 11 residues. V was pared by 1 base and J by 4 bases, with 1 base between. The CDR3 region is CASSEVYGYTF. DNA for the CDR3: TGTGCCAGCAGTGAAGTCTATGGCTACACCTTC.

The rearrangement uses TRBV18 and TRBJ2-6; D not resolved. Germline assignment: CDR1 KGHSH and CDR2 LQKENI. This CDR3 spans 18 amino acids. Trimming stripped 0 bases from V and 0 bases from J, with 12 bases between. The CDR3 spells CASSPPWETYSGANVLTF. The CDR3 bases are TGTGCCAGCTCACCACCGTGGGAAACTTACTCTGGGGCCAACGTCCTGACTTTC. Filled out from reference TRBV18 and TRBJ2-6, the complete variable domain reads NAGVMQNPRHLVRRRGQEARLRCSPMKGHSHVYWYRQLPEEGLKFMVYLQKENIIDESGMPKERFSAEFPKEGPSILRIQQVVRGDSAAYFCASSPPWETYSGANVLTFGAGSRLTVL.

The chain carries TRBV7-2 and TRBJ2-3, with 8 nucleotides matching TRBD2. From germline, CDR1 is SGHTA and CDR2 FQGNSA. J lost 2 bases, V lost 5 bases, and 6 bases had no gene match. This CDR3 contains 15 residues. The CDR3 DNA is TGTGCCAGCAGCGCAACGGGGGGGCTCACAGATACGCAGTATTTT. It encodes CASSATGGLTDTQYF.